This TCR beta chain was identified during a study of cytomegalovirus exposure and HLA in healthy donors. With respect to this clone: Its matching antigen is unknown.

Germline V gene data show CDR1 as MNHEY and CDR2 as SMNVEV (reference sequence). V lost 8 bases, J lost 5 bases, and 18 bases lay in between. The CDR3 has 15 residues. Study-wide points: Later analysis reportedly placed an Asian-associated ancestry cluster below the approximately 650-donor mean in N-insertions.

The PCR ran on 60 Vbeta and 13 Jbeta primers. Here immunoSEQ multiplex PCR was the method, and the copy in TCRdb shows in-frame clones only, minus some. The data contain about 120,000 clones, around 84% of them singletons. Material: PBMCs. This TCR derives from a woman younger than 45 in good health and CMV-seropositive. V and J are TRBV27 and TRBJ2-2; D perhaps matches TRBD1 (5 bases). The DNA of the CDR3 is TGTGCCAGCCGGACCACAGGAGTCAGAACCGGGGAGCTGTTTTTT. This encodes CASRTTGVRTGELFF.